This T cell receptor beta chain was sequenced in a study of OX40 agonist ivuxolimab in advanced cancers. The overall study: Aged about 20 to 80 with a mean of 60 years, they were more than 80% male.

Sequenced by immunoSEQ multiplex PCR; TCRdb stores in-frame clones only, minus some. The sample records tens of thousands of clones, 83% being singletons. Whole-study results and caveats: Individuals who were partial responders at 0.1-3.0 mg/kg had clonal expansion that ranked among the lowest.

The V gene lost 0 bases and the J gene lost 1 base, with 4 bases spanning the gap. The CDR3 is 14 amino acids. Germline V lookup: CDR1 SGHTA, CDR2 FQGNSA. In regard to this clone: The antigen is not known.

The cohort excluded patients with autoimmune disease history or systemic immunosuppression. Specimen: CD4+ or CD8+ T cells sorted from blood, collected in a trial of the OX40 agonist ivuxolimab. The source of this sequence is an adult with an advanced solid tumor such as melanoma, head and neck, liver or kidney cancer. V is TRBV7-2 and J is TRBJ1-5; D unclear. The CDR3, as DNA: TGTGCCAGCAGCTTAGCAGCCAGCAATCAGCCCCAGCATTTT. Its translation: CASSLAASNQPQHF.